The entry below gives a single TCR beta chain sequence along with its context. Its antigen is undetermined. This sample was included in a study of CD8 T cells in ankylosing spondylitis. Whole-study findings and limits: Some of these motif variants have turned up before, in reports on reactive arthritis synovial fluid and blood. The study looked at matched synovial fluid samples from ankylosing spondylitis patients. Disease-linked clones were reported to be significantly enriched there. With a CD8+ phenotype, disease-linked clones were relatively rare in peripheral blood. There was a TCR beta motif, made of several highly homologous variants, that appeared characteristic of ankylosing spondylitis blood.

TCRdb re-derived calls from the 5' RACE reads in MiXCR, one entry per CDR3 protein. The sample lists 350,000 to 400,000 distinct CDR3 sequences, around 20% occurring once. The germline gives CDR1 MDHEN, CDR2 SYDVKM. The CDR3 covers 13 residues. With 2 bases removed from V and 8 bases from J, the gap between germline ends came to 10 bases. V usage is TRBV28 and J usage is TRBJ2-1; D is uncertain. This TCR came from a male donor with ankylosing spondylitis or in good health (not recorded which). Sequencing input: blood, either unsorted or a sorted T cell fraction (not recorded which). CDR3 region: CASSLLEIDEQFF. In DNA form, the CDR3 reads TGTGCCAGCAGTTTACTTGAGATTGATGAGCAGTTCTTC.